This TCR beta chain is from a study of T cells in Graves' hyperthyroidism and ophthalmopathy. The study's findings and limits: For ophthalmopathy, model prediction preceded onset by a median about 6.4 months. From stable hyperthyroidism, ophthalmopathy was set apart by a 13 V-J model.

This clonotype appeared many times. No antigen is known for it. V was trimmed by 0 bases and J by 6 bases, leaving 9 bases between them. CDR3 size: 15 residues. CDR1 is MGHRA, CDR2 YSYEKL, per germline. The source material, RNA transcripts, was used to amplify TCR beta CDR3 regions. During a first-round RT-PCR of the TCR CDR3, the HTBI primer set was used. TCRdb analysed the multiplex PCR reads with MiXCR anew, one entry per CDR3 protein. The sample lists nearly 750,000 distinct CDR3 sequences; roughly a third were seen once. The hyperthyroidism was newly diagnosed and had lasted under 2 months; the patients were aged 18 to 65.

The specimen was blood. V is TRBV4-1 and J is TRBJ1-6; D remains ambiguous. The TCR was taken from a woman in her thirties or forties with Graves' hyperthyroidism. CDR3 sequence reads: CASSQDKRANSPLHF. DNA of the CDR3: TGCGCCAGCAGCCAAGATAAAAGGGCTAATTCACCCCTCCACTTT.